This record concerns one T cell receptor beta chain sequence. Its target is not known. Germline loops: CDR1 SGHRS, CDR2 YFSETQ. CDR3 size: 15 residues. The V gene lost 1 base and the J gene lost 4 bases, with 14 bases spanning the gap. Data came from immunoSEQ multiplex PCR; TCRdb stores just in-frame clones and leaves some out. The sample shows approximately 100,000 clones, 80% to 90% of them seen only once. The data were taken from a study of T cell responses to AZD1222 COVID-19 vaccine. Overall study results and limits: Two doses of AZD1222 preceded a rise in Spike-specific TCR breadth and depth. Without day 14 samples, only post-peak T cell repertoires were studied. At baseline, just five or six AZD1222 recipients tested seropositive. Among the donors, most were white British and more were female, and clonal diversity was possibly underestimated.

The J gene is TRBJ1-1, the V gene TRBV5-1, with D hard to call. This receptor was obtained from an adult in good health. The specimen was peripheral blood, collected on day 0 of AZD1222 vaccination. DNA of the CDR3: TGCGCCAGCAGCTTGATGTTCCCCGGTTCCACTGAAGCTTTCTTT. Amino acid sequence: CASSLMFPGSTEAFF. Full variable domain (remainder filled in from reference TRBV5-1 and TRBJ1-1): KAGVTQTPRYLIKTRGQQVTLSCSPISGHRSVSWYQQTPGQGLQFLFEYFSETQRNKGNFPGRFSGRQFSNSRSEMNVSTLELGDSALYLCASSLMFPGSTEAFFGQGTRLTVV.